The clone carrying this TCR beta chain was observed at least ten times. As yet, its antigen is unknown. Using its own MiXCR run on the reads, TCRdb lists one record per CDR3 protein. The sample carries more than 300,000 distinct CDR3 sequences, about 35% recorded once. The data are from a study of T cell repertoires in cytomegalovirus infection. In the study overall: The authors used CMV epitopes that were HLA-C-restricted (recently identified) and HLA-B-restricted (well studied). Public TCR beta signatures indicated both CMV infection and matching HLA type. Points from the study as a whole: It was HLA-C-restricted CMV-specific TCR beta clonotypes that dominated the response ex vivo.

This clonotype was sampled from a human donor in good health (CMV status not recorded). Some clones in this sample may be carry-over from other donors' samples. Sequenced material: cultured PBMCs, taken from culture after CMV antigen stimulation.

The CDR3 bases are TGTGCCAGCAGCTTAAACATGGGTGACACTGAAGCTTTCTTT. Amino acids: CASSLNMGDTEAFF. The V call is TRBV7-6, the J call TRBJ1-1, with D unresolved. The CDR3 runs to 14 residues. In germline, CDR1 is SGHVS, CDR2 FNYEAQ. V shed 2 bases and J shed 3 bases, with 10 bases lying between them.